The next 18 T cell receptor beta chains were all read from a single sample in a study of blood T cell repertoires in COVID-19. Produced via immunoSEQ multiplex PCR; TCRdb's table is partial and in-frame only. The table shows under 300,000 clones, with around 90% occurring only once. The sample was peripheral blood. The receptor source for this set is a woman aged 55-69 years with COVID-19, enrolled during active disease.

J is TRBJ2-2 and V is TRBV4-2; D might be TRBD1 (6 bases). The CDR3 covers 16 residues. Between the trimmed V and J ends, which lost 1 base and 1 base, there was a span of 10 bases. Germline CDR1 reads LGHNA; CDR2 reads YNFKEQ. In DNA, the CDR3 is TGTGCCAGCAGCCAAGCGTTGGGACAGAACACCGGGGAGCTGTTTTTT. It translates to CASSQALGQNTGELFF.

DNA for the CDR3: TGTGCCATCACAGACTACAATCAGCCCCAGCATTTT. It translates to CAITDYNQPQHF. The chain uses TRBV7-9 and TRBJ1-5; D gene uncertain. This CDR3 region has 12 residues. V lost 10 bases and J 3 bases, leaving 10 bases between the germline ends. Germline CDR1 SEHNR, CDR2 FQNEAQ (reference sequence).

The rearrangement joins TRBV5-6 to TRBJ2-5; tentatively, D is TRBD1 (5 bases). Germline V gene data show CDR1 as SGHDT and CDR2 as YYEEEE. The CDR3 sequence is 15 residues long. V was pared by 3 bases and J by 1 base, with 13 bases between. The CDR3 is CASSSIDRTQETQYF. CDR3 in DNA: TGTGCCAGCAGCTCCATCGACAGAACCCAAGAGACCCAGTACTTC.

CDR3 in amino acids: CASSYLRTGGEKLFF. CDR3 sequence (DNA): TGTGCCAGCAGTTACCTCCGGACAGGGGGAGAAAAACTGTTTTTT. The chain has TRBV6-5 and TRBJ1-4, with 10 bases lining up with TRBD1. CDR1 is MNHEY and CDR2 is SVGAGI in the germline V gene. V was clipped by 2 bases and J by 8 bases; unmatched bases: 5. The CDR3 length is 15 residues.

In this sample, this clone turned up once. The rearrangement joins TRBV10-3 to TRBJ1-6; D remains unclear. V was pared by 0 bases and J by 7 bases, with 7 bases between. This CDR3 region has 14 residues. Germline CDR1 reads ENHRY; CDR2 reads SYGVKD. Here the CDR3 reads CAISESSRNSPLHF. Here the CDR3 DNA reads TGTGCCATCAGTGAGTCCTCCCGGAATTCACCCCTCCACTTT.

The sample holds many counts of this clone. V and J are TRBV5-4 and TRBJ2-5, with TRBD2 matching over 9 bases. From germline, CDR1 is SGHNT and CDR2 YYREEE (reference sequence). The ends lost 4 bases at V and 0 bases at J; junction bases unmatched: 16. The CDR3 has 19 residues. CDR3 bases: TGTGCCAGCAGCGACGGACTTGGAGCGGGGGGATTGTACCAAGAGACCCAGTACTTC. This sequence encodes CASSDGLGAGGLYQETQYF.

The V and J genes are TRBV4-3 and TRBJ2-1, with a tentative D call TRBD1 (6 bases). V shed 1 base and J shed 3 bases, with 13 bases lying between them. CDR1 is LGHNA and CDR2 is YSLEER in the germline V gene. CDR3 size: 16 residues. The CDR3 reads CASSQAGAFLYNEQFF. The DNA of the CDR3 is TGCGCCAGCAGCCAAGCAGGGGCCTTCCTCTACAATGAGCAGTTCTTC.

The DNA of the CDR3 is TGTGCCAGCGCCAGGACTGCGCTTAATAGAGGCTACACCTTC. It translates to CASARTALNRGYTF. The chain links TRBV27 to TRBJ1-2; no clear D gene. CDR3 size: 14 residues. CDR1 MNHEY and CDR2 SMNVEV come from the germline V gene (reference sequence). The germline V and J ends were trimmed by 8 bases and 8 bases, with 21 bases remaining between them.

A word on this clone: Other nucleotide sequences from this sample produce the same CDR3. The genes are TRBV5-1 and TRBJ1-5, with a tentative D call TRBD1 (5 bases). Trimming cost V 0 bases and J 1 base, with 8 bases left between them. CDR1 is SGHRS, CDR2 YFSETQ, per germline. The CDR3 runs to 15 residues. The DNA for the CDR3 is TGCGCCAGCAGCTTGGCGGGGGGGAGCAATCAGCCCCAGCATTTT. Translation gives CASSLAGGSNQPQHF. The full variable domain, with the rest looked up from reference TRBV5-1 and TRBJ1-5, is KAGVTQTPRYLIKTRGQQVTLSCSPISGHRSVSWYQQTPGQGLQFLFEYFSETQRNKGNFPGRFSGRQFSNSRSEMNVSTLELGDSALYLCASSLAGGSNQPQHFGDGTRLSIL.

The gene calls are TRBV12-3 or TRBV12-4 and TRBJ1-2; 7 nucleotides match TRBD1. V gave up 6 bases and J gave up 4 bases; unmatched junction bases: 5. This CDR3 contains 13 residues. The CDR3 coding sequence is TGTGCCAGCAGGGTCACAGGGGTCTATGGCTACACCTTC. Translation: CASRVTGVYGYTF.

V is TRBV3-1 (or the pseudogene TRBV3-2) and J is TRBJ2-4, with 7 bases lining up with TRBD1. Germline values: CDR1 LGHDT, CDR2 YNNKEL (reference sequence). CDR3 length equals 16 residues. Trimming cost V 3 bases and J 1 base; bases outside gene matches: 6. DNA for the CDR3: TGTGCCAGCAGCCAGTACAGGGGTCGTGCCAAAAACATTCAGTACTTC. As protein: CASSQYRGRAKNIQYF.

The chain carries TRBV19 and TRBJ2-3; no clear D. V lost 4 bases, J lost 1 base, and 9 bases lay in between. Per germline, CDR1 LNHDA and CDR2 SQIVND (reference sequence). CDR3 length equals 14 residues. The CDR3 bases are TGTGCCAGTAGTACGTTAGCAGGCACAGATACGCAGTATTTT. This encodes CASSTLAGTDTQYF.

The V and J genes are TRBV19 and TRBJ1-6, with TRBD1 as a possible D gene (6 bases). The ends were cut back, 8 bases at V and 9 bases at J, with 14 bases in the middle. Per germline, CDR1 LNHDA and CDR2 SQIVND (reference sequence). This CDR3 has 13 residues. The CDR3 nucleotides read TGTGCCAGTGTCGACAGGCTCGGTTCACCCCTCCACTTT. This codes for CASVDRLGSPLHF. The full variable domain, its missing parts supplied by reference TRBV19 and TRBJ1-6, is DGGITQSPKYLFRKEGQNVTLSCEQNLNHDAMYWYRQDPGQGLRLIYYSQIVNDFQKGDIAEGYSVSREKKESFPLTVTSAQKNPTAFYLCASVDRLGSPLHFGNGTRLTVT.

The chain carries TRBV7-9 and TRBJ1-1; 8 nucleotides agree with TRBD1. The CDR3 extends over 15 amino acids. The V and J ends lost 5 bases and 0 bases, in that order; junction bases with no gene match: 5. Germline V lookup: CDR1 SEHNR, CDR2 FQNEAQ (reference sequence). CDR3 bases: TGTGCCAGCAGCCAATTACAGGGGGTGAACACTGAAGCTTTCTTT. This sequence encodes CASSQLQGVNTEAFF. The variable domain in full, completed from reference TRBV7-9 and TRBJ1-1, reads DTGVSQNPRHKITKRGQNVTFRCDPISEHNRLYWYRQTLGQGPEFLTYFQNEAQLEKSRLLSDRFSAERPKGSFSTLEIQRTEQGDSAMYLCASSQLQGVNTEAFFGQGTRLTVV.

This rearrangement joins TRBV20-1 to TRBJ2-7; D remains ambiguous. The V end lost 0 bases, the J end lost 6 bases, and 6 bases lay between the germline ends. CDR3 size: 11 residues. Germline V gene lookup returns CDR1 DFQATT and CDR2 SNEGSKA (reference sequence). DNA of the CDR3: TGCAGTGCTAGAGATTCGGTCGAGCAGTACTTC. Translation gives CSARDSVEQYF.

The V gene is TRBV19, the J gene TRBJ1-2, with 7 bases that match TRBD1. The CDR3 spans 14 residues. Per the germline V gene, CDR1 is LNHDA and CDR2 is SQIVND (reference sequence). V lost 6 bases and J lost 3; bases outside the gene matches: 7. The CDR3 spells CASSRGGADYGYTF. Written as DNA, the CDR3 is TGTGCCAGTAGCCGAGGGGGCGCGGACTATGGCTACACCTTC.

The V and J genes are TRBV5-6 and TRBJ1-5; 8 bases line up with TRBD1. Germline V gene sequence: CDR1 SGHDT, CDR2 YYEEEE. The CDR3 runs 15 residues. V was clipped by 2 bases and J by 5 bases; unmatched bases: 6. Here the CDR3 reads CASSLNGQGDQPQHF. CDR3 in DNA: TGTGCCAGCAGCTTAAACGGACAGGGCGATCAGCCCCAGCATTTT.

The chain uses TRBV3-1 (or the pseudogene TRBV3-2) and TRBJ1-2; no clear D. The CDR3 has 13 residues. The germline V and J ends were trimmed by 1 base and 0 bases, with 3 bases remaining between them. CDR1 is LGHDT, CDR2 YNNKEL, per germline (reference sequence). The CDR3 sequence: CASSQVSNYGYTF. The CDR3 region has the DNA TGTGCCAGCAGCCAAGTATCTAACTATGGCTACACCTTC.